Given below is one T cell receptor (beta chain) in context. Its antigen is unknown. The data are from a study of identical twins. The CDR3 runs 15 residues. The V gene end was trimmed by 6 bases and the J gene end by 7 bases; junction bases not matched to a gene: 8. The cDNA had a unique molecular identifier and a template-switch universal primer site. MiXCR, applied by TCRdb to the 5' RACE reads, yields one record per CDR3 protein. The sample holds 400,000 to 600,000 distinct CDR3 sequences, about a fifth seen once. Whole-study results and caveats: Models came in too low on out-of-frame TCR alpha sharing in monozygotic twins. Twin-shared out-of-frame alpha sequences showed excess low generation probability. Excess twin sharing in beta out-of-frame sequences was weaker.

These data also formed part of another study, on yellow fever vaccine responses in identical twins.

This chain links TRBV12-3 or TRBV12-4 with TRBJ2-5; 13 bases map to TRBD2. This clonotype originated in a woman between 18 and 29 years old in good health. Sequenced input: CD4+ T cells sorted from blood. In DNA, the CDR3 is TGTGCCAGCAGCTCGACTAGCGGGAGGTCAAGGACCCAGTACTTC. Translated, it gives CASSSTSGRSRTQYF.